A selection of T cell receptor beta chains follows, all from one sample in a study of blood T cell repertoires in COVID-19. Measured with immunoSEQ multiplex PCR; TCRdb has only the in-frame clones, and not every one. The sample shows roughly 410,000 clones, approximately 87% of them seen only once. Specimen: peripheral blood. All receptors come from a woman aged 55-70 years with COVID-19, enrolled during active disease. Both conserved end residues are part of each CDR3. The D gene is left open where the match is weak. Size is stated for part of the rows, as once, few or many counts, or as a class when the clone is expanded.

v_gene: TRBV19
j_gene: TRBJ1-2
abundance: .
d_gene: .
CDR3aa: CASRIYFGGNYGYTF
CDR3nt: TGTGCCAGTAGAATATATTTTGGCGGTAACTATGGCTACACCTTC

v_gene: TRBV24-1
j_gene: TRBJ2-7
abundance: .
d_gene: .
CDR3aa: CATSEDSFGDEQYF
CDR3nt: TGTGCCACCTCCGAGGACAGTTTCGGGGACGAGCAGTACTTC

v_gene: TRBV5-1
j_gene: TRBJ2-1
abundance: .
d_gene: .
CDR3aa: CASSLNSDNEQFF
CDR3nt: TGCGCCAGCAGCTTGAACTCTGACAATGAGCAGTTCTTC

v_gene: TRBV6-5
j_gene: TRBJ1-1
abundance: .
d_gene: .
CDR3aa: CASSRVAGNTEAFF
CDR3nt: TGTGCCAGCAGCCGGGTGGCGGGGAACACTGAAGCTTTCTTT

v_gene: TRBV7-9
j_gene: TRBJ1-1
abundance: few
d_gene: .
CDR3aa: CASSLESGTEAFF
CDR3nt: TGTGCCAGCAGCTTAGAGTCAGGGACTGAAGCTTTCTTT

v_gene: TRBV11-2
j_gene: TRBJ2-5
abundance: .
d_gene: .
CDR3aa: CASSFWEQETQYF
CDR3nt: TGTGCCAGCAGCTTTTGGGAGCAAGAGACCCAGTACTTC

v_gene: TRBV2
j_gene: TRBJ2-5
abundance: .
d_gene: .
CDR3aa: CASNPGVGETQYF
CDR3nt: TGTGCCAGCAACCCGGGGGTAGGGGAGACCCAGTACTTC

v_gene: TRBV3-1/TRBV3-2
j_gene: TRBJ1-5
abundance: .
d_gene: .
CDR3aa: CASSQARNQPQHF
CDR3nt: TGTGCCAGCAGCCAAGCGCGGAATCAGCCCCAGCATTTT

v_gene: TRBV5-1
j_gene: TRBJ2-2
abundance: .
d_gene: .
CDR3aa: CASSRYTGNTGELFF
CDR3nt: TGCGCCAGCAGCCGTTATACAGGGAACACCGGGGAGCTGTTTTTT

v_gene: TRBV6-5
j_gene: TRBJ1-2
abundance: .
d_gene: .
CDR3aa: CASSPKPIAGYTF
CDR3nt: TGTGCCAGCAGTCCTAAACCGATTGCGGGCTACACCTTC

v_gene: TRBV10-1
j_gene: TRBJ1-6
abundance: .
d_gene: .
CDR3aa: CAKVGPNPNSPLHF
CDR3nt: TGCGCCAAGGTGGGCCCGAACCCCAATTCACCCCTCCACTTT

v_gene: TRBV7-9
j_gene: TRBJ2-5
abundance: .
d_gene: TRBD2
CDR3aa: CASSLAEGGETQYF
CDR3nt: TGTGCCAGCAGCTTAGCGGAGGGAGGGGAGACCCAGTACTTC